The source of this T cell receptor (beta chain) is a study of early T cells in non-severe SARS-CoV-2 infection. For the study at large: Sequenced bulk RNA came from whole blood that was unsorted, and chains were unpaired.

Via MiXCR, TCRdb re-called the 5' RACE reads, giving one row per CDR3 protein. The sample has more than 55,000 distinct CDR3 sequences, roughly 4.9% seen once. This clonotype was detected many times. Germline V gene lookup returns CDR1 MNHNS and CDR2 SASEGT. The CDR3 has 12 residues. Trimming took off 4 bases at V and 7 bases at J, with 9 bases between the two ends. The input for sequencing was whole blood, taken at baseline. The sequence came from an adult who was a healthcare worker with PCR-confirmed SARS-CoV-2 infection or an uninfected control (not recorded which). The donor label of this sample is uncertain. This rearrangement joins TRBV6-1 to TRBJ2-3; D remains ambiguous. The CDR3 spells CASSGADYTQYF. The CDR3 DNA follows: TGTGCCAGCAGTGGGGCAGATTATACGCAGTATTTT.